The entry that follows covers one T cell receptor beta chain sequence. The antigen it recognizes is unknown. Base qualities are not provided; no much larger clone lies one nucleotide away. This sample stems from a study of blood T cell repertoires in COVID-19 (dated by TCRdb to about 2020). In terms of the full investigation: Collaborator samples came from the United States, Italy and Spain and covered acute and convalescent phases of COVID-19. The prospective study material was composed of cDNA or gDNA derived from T cells, B-cell-depleted T cells, or PBMCs. Subjects who had been exposed to COVID-19, were actively infected with it, or had recovered from it provided the deeply sampled blood TCRbeta repertoires that made up the dataset. The repertoires were released in a freely available public database meant as a resource for research on the immune response to SARS-CoV-2. The samples were drawn from the first 160 participants of the ongoing ImmuneRACE study and from 1,254 subjects provided by 6 global collaborators. Nearly every sample came with metadata listing a de-identified subject ID, COVID-19 status, age in years and sex. Where available, HLA class I and class II types were taken from metadata supplied by the sample provider and were not determined by assay-based typing. Beyond this particular receptor, the publication reports: The quantity of clinical and demographic metadata differed by source and by participant and was supplied without curation.

Trimming leaves V shorter by 0 bases and J shorter by 10 bases, with the junction holding 7 bases beyond the gene matches. The CDR3 numbers 14 residues from cysteine through phenylalanine. Only the CDR3 part of the read is kept: 42 bases, read in frame from the first base. CDR1 and CDR2, looked up from the germline V gene (reference sequence), are SEHNR and FQNEAQ. Collaborating institutions collected whole blood in K2EDTA tubes following their own protocols. Collaborator samples were shipped for TCRbeta analysis as frozen whole blood, isolated PBMCs, or DNA extracted from either sample type. TCRbeta CDR3 regions were amplified from genomic DNA using the immunoSEQ Assay, a bias-controlled multiplex PCR. Under the source paper's analysis protocol: The number of nucleated cells in each sample was estimated by amplification of reference gene primers within the assay. Sequence reads were collapsed and filtered to measure the absolute abundance of every unique TCRbeta CDR3 rearrangement. For each sample, productive Simpson clonality was calculated as the square root of Simpson's diversity index across productive rearrangements. In TCRdb, the immuneACCESS table is reduced to in-frame sequences with V and J assigned. These tables do not hold every clone; where another copy was compared, an unresolved V gene accounts for under half, and the others remain unexplained. V, J and clone size reflect that table, while D and trimming were determined from the DNA. This sample has roughly 70,000 clones in its table, and roughly 80% of those were observed once. Just over 4.5% of the sample goes to the ten largest clones.

This receptor was taken from a woman aged 55-69 years with acute or convalescent COVID-19. The rearranged segments are TRBV7-9 and TRBJ1-2, with 8 bases aligning to TRBD1. The source material was peripheral blood. The CDR3 in this case is CASSLAGQEGFYTF. The DNA is as follows: TGTGCCAGCAGCTTAGCGGGACAGGAGGGCTTCTACACCTTC.